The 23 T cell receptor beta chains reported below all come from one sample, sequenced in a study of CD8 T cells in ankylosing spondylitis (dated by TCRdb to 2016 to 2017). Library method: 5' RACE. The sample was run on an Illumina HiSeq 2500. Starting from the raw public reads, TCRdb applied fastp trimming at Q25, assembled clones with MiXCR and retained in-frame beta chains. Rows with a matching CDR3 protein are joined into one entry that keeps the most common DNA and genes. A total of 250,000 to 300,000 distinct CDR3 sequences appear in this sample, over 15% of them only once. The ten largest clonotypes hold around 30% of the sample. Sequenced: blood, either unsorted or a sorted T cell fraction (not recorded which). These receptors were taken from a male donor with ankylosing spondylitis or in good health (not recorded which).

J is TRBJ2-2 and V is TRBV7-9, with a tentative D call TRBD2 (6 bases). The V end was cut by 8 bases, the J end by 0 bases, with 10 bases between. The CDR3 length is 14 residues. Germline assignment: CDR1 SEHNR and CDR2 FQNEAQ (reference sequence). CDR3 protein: CASGGGTNTGELFF. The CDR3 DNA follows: TGTGCCAGCGGTGGCGGGACGAACACCGGGGAGCTGTTTTTT.

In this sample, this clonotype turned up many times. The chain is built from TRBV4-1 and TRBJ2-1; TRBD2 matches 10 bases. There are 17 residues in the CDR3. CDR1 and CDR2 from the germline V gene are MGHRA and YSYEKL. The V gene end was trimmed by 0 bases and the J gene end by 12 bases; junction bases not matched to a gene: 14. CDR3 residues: CASSQDDLSGRADGQFF. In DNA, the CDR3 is TGCGCCAGCAGCCAAGATGATTTGAGCGGGAGGGCCGATGGGCAGTTCTTC.

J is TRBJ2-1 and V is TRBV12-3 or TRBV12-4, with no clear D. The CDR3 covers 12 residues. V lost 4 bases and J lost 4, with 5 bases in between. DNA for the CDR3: TGTGCCAGCAGTTGGAGTTACAATGAGCAGTTCTTC. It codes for CASSWSYNEQFF.

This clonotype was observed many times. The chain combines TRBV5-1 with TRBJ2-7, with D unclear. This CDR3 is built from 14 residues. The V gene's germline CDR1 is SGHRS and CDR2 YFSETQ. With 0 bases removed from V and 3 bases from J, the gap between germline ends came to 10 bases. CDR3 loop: CASSLDGPGYEQYF. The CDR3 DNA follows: TGCGCCAGCAGCTTGGACGGGCCCGGCTACGAGCAGTACTTC.

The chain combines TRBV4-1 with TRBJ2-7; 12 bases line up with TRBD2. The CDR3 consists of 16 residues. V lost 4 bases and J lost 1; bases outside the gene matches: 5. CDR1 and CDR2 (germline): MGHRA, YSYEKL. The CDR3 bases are TGCGCCAGCAGCCCTCTAGCGGGAGGGGGATCCTACGAGCAGTACTTC. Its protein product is CASSPLAGGGSYEQYF.

CDR3 sequence reads: CASSPLQAGDYNEQFF. The CDR3 DNA sequence: TGCGCCAGCAGCCCCCTCCAAGCGGGAGACTACAATGAGCAGTTCTTC. V gene TRBV5-1 combines with J gene TRBJ2-1; TRBD2 agrees at 8 bases. Germline lookup yields CDR1 SGHRS and CDR2 YFSETQ. V was pared by 4 bases and J by 3 bases, with 9 bases of the junction left unmatched. The CDR3 is 16 residues long.

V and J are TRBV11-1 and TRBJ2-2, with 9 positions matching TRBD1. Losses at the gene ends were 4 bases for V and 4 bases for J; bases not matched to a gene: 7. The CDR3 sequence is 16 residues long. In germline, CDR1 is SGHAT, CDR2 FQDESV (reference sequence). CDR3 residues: CASSWTGARGTGELFF. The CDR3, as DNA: TGTGCCAGCAGCTGGACAGGGGCCCGAGGCACCGGGGAGCTGTTTTTT. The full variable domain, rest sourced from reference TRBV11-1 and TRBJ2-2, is EAEVAQSPRYKITEKSQAVAFWCDPISGHATLYWYRQILGQGPELLVQFQDESVVDDSQLPKDRFSAERLKGVDSTLKIQPAELGDSAMYLCASSWTGARGTGELFFGEGSRLTVL.

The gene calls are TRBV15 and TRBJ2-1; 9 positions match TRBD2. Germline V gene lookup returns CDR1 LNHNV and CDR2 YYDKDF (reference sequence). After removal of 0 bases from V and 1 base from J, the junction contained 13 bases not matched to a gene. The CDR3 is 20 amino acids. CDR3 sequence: CATSRDNAGGRAISYNEQFF. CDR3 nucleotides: TGTGCCACCAGCAGAGACAACGCCGGCGGGAGGGCCATATCCTACAATGAGCAGTTCTTC.

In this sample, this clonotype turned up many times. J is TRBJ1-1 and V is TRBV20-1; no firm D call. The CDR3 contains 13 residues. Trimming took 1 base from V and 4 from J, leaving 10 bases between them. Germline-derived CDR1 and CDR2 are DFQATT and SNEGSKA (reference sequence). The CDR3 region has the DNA TGCAGTGCTAGAGCTTTATTGAGCACTGAAGCTTTCTTT. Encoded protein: CSARALLSTEAFF.

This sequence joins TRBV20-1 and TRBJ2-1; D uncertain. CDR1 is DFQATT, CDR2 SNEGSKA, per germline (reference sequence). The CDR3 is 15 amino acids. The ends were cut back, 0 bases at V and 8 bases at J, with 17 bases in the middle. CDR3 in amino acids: CSARDRATALDEQFF. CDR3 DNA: TGCAGTGCTAGAGATAGAGCGACTGCCTTGGATGAGCAGTTCTTC.

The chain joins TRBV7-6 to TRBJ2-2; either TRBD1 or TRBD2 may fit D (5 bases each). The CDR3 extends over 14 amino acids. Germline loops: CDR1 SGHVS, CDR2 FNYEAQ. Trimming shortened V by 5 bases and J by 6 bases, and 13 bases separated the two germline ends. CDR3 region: CASSHSGAPGELFF. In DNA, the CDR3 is TGTGCCAGCAGCCACTCCGGGGCACCCGGGGAGCTGTTTTTT. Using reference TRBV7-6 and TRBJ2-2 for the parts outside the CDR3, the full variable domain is GAGVSQSPRYKVTKRGQDVALRCDPISGHVSLYWYRQALGQGPEFLTYFNYEAQQDKSGLPNDRFSAERPEGSISTLTIQRTEQRDSAMYRCASSHSGAPGELFFGEGSRLTVL.

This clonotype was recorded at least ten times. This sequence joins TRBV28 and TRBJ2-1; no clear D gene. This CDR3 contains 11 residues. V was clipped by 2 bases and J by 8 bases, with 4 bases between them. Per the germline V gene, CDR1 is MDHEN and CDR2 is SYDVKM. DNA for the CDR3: TGTGCCAGCAGTTTAGTCCATGAGCAGTTCTTC. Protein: CASSLVHEQFF.

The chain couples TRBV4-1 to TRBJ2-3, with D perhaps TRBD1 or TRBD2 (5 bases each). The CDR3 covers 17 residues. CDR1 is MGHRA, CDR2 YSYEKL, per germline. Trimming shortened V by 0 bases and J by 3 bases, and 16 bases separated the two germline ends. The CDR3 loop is CASSQEPGMRGTDTQYF. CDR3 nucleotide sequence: TGCGCCAGCAGCCAAGAACCCGGAATGAGGGGTACAGATACGCAGTATTTT.

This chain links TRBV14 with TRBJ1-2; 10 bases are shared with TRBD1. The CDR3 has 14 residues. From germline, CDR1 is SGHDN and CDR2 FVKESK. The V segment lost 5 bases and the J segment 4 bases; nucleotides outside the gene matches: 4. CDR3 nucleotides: TGTGCCAGCAGCGCGGGACAGGGGACCTATGGCTACACCTTC. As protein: CASSAGQGTYGYTF.

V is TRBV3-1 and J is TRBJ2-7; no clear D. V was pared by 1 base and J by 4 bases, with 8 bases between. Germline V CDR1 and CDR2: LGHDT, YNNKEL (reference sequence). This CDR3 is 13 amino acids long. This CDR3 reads CASSQGTWYEQYF. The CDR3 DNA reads TGTGCCAGCAGCCAAGGCACTTGGTACGAGCAGTACTTC.

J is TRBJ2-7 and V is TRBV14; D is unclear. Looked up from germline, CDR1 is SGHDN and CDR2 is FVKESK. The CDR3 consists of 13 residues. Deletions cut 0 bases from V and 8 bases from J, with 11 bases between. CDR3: CASSQDTFQQQYF. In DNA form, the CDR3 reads TGTGCCAGCAGCCAAGATACATTCCAACAGCAGTACTTC. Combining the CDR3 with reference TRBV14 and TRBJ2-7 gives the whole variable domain EAGVTQFPSHSVIEKGQTVTLRCDPISGHDNLYWYRRVMGKEIKFLLHFVKESKQDESGMPNNRFLAERTGGTYSTLKVQPAELEDSGVYFCASSQDTFQQQYFGPGTRLTVT.

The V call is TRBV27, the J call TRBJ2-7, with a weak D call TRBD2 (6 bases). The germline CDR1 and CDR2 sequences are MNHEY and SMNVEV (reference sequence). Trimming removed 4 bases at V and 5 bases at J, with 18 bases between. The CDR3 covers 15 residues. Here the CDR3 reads CASSSLVGSLDEQYF. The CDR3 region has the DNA TGTGCCAGCAGTTCTCTTGTCGGGAGCTTAGACGAGCAGTACTTC.

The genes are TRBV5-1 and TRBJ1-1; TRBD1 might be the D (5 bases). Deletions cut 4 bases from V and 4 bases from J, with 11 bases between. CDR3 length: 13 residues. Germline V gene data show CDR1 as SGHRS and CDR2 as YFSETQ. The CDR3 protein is CASSLGGITEAFF. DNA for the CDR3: TGCGCCAGCAGCCTGGGGGGGATCACTGAAGCTTTCTTT.

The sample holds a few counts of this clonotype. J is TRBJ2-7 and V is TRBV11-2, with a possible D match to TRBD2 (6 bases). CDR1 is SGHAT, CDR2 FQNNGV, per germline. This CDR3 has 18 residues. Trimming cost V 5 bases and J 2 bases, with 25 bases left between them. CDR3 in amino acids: CASSVRSGSSELTYEQYF. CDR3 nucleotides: TGTGCCAGCAGCGTTAGATCGGGGTCTAGCGAGTTAACCTACGAGCAGTACTTC.

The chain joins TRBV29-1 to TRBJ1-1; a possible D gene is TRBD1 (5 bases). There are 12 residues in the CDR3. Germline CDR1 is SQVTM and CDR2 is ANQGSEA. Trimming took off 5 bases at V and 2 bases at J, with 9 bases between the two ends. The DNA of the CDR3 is TGCAGCGTTCAGGGATATAACACTGAAGCTTTCTTT. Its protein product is CSVQGYNTEAFF.

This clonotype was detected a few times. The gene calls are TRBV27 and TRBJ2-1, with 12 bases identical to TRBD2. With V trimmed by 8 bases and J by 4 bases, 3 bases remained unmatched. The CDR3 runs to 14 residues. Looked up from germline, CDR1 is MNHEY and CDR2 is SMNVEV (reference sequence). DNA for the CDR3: TGTGCCAGCGGCCTAGCGGGAGGGTACAATGAGCAGTTCTTC. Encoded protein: CASGLAGGYNEQFF.

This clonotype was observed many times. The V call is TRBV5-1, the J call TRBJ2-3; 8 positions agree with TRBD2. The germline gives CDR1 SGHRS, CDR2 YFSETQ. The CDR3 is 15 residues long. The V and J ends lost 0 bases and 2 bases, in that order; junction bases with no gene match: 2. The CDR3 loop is CASSLEAGVTDTQYF. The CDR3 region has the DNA TGCGCCAGCAGCTTGGAAGCGGGAGTCACAGATACGCAGTATTTT.

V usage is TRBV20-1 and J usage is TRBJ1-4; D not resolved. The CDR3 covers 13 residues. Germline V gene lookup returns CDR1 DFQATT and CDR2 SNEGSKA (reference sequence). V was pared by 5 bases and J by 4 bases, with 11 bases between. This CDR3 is CSAGGRNNEKLFF. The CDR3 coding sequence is TGCAGTGCTGGTGGGCGGAATAATGAAAAACTGTTTTTT.